The rows below give T cell receptor beta chains drawn from one sample of a study of cytomegalovirus exposure and HLA in healthy donors. Some clones are missing from TCRdb's copy, which holds only in-frame ones; the method was immunoSEQ multiplex PCR. This table has some 120,000 clones, approximately 80% appearing once. The sequencing sample was made of PBMCs. Receptors were obtained from a male donor in good health and CMV-seronegative. Each CDR3 is given with its conserved first and last residue. A D gene is named only where the DNA matches it firmly. Not every row has a clone size; where given, it reads once, few, many or a size class.

V	length	size	D	J	DNA	CDR3
TRBV7-3	17	NA	TRBD1	TRBJ2-1	TGTGCCAGCAGCCCCGATGGACAGGGGGCGCCTCTAGGTGAGCAGTTCTTC	CASSPDGQGAPLGEQFF
TRBV7-9	15	NA	TRBD1	TRBJ2-7	TGTGCCAGCAGCTTCGGGACAGGGGCCACCTACGAGCAGTACTTC	CASSFGTGATYEQYF
TRBV28	21	NA	TRBD1	TRBJ1-5	TGTGCCAGCACTCTCCGCGTGGACAGGGGGCAACGACTTTATAGCAATCAGCCCCAGCATTTT	CASTLRVDRGQRLYSNQPQHF
TRBV11-2	15	NA	TRBD1	TRBJ1-2	TGTGCCAGCAGGACCCGACAGGGGGTTAACTATGGCTACACCTTC	CASRTRQGVNYGYTF
TRBV27	15	NA	TRBD1	TRBJ2-7	TGTGCCAGCAGTTTAGAGGGACAGGGCCTTTACGAGCAGTACTTC	CASSLEGQGLYEQYF
TRBV30	13	few	NA	TRBJ1-5	TGTGCCTGGAGTGAAAGGAGGAATCAGCCCCAGCATTTT	CAWSERRNQPQHF
TRBV9	15	NA	TRBD1	TRBJ1-5	TGTGCCAGCAGCAAAACAGGGGGCGCGGAGCAGCCCCAGCATTTT	CASSKTGGAEQPQHF
TRBV4-3	17	once	TRBD2	TRBJ2-3	TGCGCCAGCAGCCAAGATTCTCTGGGGGGGAGCACAGATACGCAGTATTTT	CASSQDSLGGSTDTQYF
TRBV27	16	NA	TRBD1	TRBJ1-1	TGTGCCAGCAGTTTTTGGAGGGGGCGAGGGAACACTGAAGCTTTCTTT	CASSFWRGRGNTEAFF
TRBV2	17	NA	TRBD1	TRBJ2-5	TGTGCCAGCAGTGAATCTGGGGGCAGGGGGCGGGGAGAGACCCAGTACTTC	CASSESGGRGRGETQYF
TRBV7-8	16	NA	TRBD1	TRBJ1-5	TGTGCCAGCAGTTTCCCCGGGACAGGTTATGATCAGCCCCAGCATTTT	CASSFPGTGYDQPQHF
TRBV28	17	once	TRBD1	TRBJ2-6	TGTGCCAGCAGTTCCGGGACAGGGAACACTGGGGCCAACGTCCTGACTTTC	CASSSGTGNTGANVLTF
TRBV27	13	NA	TRBD2	TRBJ2-7	TGTGCCAGCAGTTTATCCCGGGGGGACGAGCAGTACTTC	CASSLSRGDEQYF
TRBV9	17	NA	NA	TRBJ2-2	TGTGCCAGCAGCGTAAATCACGCCCAGGGGATAACCGGGGAGCTGTTTTTT	CASSVNHAQGITGELFF
TRBV29-1	13	NA	TRBD1	TRBJ1-1	TGCAGCGGTGGACAGGGATCCAACACTGAAGCTTTCTTT	CSGGQGSNTEAFF
TRBV11-2	15	once	TRBD1	TRBJ1-4	TGTGCCAGCAGCATATCCGGGACAGGGAATGAAAAACTGTTTTTT	CASSISGTGNEKLFF
TRBV19	12	NA	TRBD1	TRBJ1-1	TGTGCCAGCACAGGGGATAGCACTGAAGCTTTCTTT	CASTGDSTEAFF
TRBV7-9	15	NA	NA	TRBJ2-1	TGTGCCAGCAGCCCTACCCGGAGGGCCGGCAATGAGCAGTTCTTC	CASSPTRRAGNEQFF
TRBV7-9	15	once	TRBD1	TRBJ2-7	TGTTCCAGCAGCTTTATAAGGGGGCTTTCCTACGAGCAGTACTTC	CSSSFIRGLSYEQYF
TRBV7-9	15	NA	NA	TRBJ2-1	TGTGCCAGCAGTCTAGCTAGAGGGTCCTACAATGAGCAGTTCTTC	CASSLARGSYNEQFF
TRBV2	13	few	TRBD1	TRBJ2-5	TGTGCCAGCTGGGACAGGGGCCAAGAGACCCAGTACTTC	CASWDRGQETQYF
TRBV19	14	NA	NA	TRBJ2-7	TGTGCCAGCGCCGAGGGGGGGCGGAATTACGAGCAGTACTTC	CASAEGGRNYEQYF
TRBV5-6	13	NA	NA	TRBJ2-5	TGTGCCAGCAGCTTGGGCCTAGGAGAGACCCAGTACTTC	CASSLGLGETQYF
TRBV7-9	15	few	NA	TRBJ2-7	TGTGCCAGCACCCTCGACACAGGGATCTACTACGAGCAGTACTTC	CASTLDTGIYYEQYF
TRBV11-2	16	NA	NA	TRBJ1-2	TGTGCCAGCAGCTTTGGGGGGGATGCAGGGCTCTATGGCTACACCTTC	CASSFGGDAGLYGYTF
TRBV7-2	13	NA	TRBD1	TRBJ1-1	TGTGCCAGCAGCCGGACAGGGCGCACTGAAGCTTTCTTT	CASSRTGRTEAFF
TRBV4-2	14	NA	TRBD1	TRBJ1-2	TGTGCCAGCAGCCCACGGACAGGGGGCGATGGCTACACCTTC	CASSPRTGGDGYTF